The clone carrying this T cell receptor beta chain has ten or more counts. These data come from a study of early T cells in non-severe SARS-CoV-2 infection. Study overall: Sequencing was performed on bulk RNA from unsorted whole blood, leaving chains unpaired.

Trimming stripped 7 bases from V and 6 bases from J, with 9 bases between. This CDR3 contains 12 residues. In germline, CDR1 is SGHTA, CDR2 FQGNSA. Each CDR3 protein is one row after TCRdb ran MiXCR on the 5' RACE reads. The repertoire holds fewer than 85,000 distinct CDR3 sequences, over 9% seen once, with approximately 4.9% in the top ten. The rearrangement links TRBV7-2 to TRBJ2-2; a possible D gene is TRBD2 (5 bases). The origin of this receptor is an adult who was a healthcare worker with PCR-confirmed SARS-CoV-2 infection or an uninfected control (not recorded which). Material for sequencing was whole blood. The CDR3 spells CASKEDPGELFF. In DNA, the CDR3 is TGTGCCAGCAAGGAGGATCCCGGGGAGCTGTTTTTT.